The rows below give T cell receptor beta chains drawn from one sample of a study of T-cell reconstitution after alpha-beta-depleted transplantation in children. TCRdb ran MiXCR on the PCR reads and lists one entry per CDR3 protein. The repertoire holds tens of thousands of distinct CDR3 sequences, with over 15% as singletons. The specimen comprised PBMCs, mostly from graft donor cells, sampled 360 days after TCRalphabeta/CD19-depleted stem cell transplant. These receptors all stem from a male patient between 2 and 15 years old who had a stem cell transplant for acute lymphoblastic leukemia, so the T cells may come from the graft donor. The CDR3 runs from the conserved cysteine through the conserved F or W. The D gene is left open where the match is weak. Expanded clones get a size class; other rows say once, few or many, or leave the size out.

NA TRBJ2-3 TRBV7-9 14 NA TGTGCCAGCAGCTTCAACAAGGTCGCGGGTACGCAGTATTTT CASSFNKVAGTQYF
NA TRBJ1-2 TRBV20-1 14 NA TGCAGTGCTAGAGATCGGGTGGGGCCCTATGGCTACACCTTC CSARDRVGPYGYTF
NA TRBJ2-6 TRBV19 15 once TGTGCCAGTAGTATATGGGGATCCGGGGCCAACGTCCTGACTTTC CASSIWGSGANVLTF
TRBD2 TRBJ2-3 TRBV7-2 18 NA TGTGCCAGCAGCTTAGCGGGTAGCGGGAGGCCAATCGGAGATACGCAGTATTTT CASSLAGSGRPIGDTQYF
NA TRBJ2-1 TRBV12-3/TRBV12-4 16 NA TGTGCCAGCACCGAAAGGACAACTCACCCCTACAATGAGCAGTTCTTC CASTERTTHPYNEQFF
NA TRBJ2-7 TRBV4-1 17 NA TGCGCCAGCAGCCAAGGGAGCTCTGCCGGGAGTCGGTACGAGCAGTACTTC CASSQGSSAGSRYEQYF
TRBD1 TRBJ2-1 TRBV6-5 14 many TGTGCCAGCACCGACAGGGAATCGATCCATGAGCAGTTCTTC CASTDRESIHEQFF
NA TRBJ1-2 TRBV7-9 14 NA TGTGCCAGCAGCTTACTCGGGCAGAACTATGGCTACACCTTC CASSLLGQNYGYTF
NA TRBJ1-4 TRBV10-2 15 few TGCGCCAGCAGTGCGGGTCGAAGCGGGATCGAAAAACTGTTTTTT CASSAGRSGIEKLFF
NA TRBJ1-1 TRBV6-5 13 many TGTGCCAGCAGACGTTCCTTGGGGTCTGAAGCTTTCTTT CASRRSLGSEAFF
NA TRBJ2-2 TRBV12-3/TRBV12-4 15 few TGTGCCAGCAGCCTGGAAGGGCGGAACACCGGGGAGCTGTTTTTT CASSLEGRNTGELFF
NA TRBJ2-1 TRBV5-5 16 NA TGTGCCAGCAGCTTGTATCCGGGAGCGCCCTACAATGAGCAGTTCTTC CASSLYPGAPYNEQFF
NA TRBJ2-1 TRBV5-5 13 few TGTGCCAGCAGCTTGGCCCACTACAATGAGCAGTTCTTC CASSLAHYNEQFF
NA TRBJ2-5 TRBV4-2 15 few TGTGCCAGCAGCCGACGCGATGGGGACCAAGAGACCCAGTACTTC CASSRRDGDQETQYF
NA TRBJ2-7 TRBV2 15 NA TGTGCCAGCAGCCCTAGGGGCGGTCATGCCTACGAGCAGTACTTC CASSPRGGHAYEQYF
NA TRBJ2-5 TRBV10-2 15 few TGCGCCAGCAGTGAGCCGAGACGGATCCAAGAGACCCAGTACTTC CASSEPRRIQETQYF
NA TRBJ2-4 TRBV12-3/TRBV12-4 15 NA TGTGCCAGCAGAGGTTTGTGGGGCCCCAAAAACATTCAGTACTTC CASRGLWGPKNIQYF
NA TRBJ2-1 TRBV3-1 17 few TGTGCCAGCAGCCCTACCACGTGGAGATTTAATTACAATGAGCAGTTCTTC CASSPTTWRFNYNEQFF
NA TRBJ2-7 TRBV30 16 NA TGTGCCTGGAGTGGGCCTGTCCTCGGACAGTCCTACGAGCAGTACTTC CAWSGPVLGQSYEQYF
NA TRBJ2-1 TRBV5-1 19 few TGCGCCAGCAGCTTGGTCCTGTTCGTCAGTACGAGCTCCTACAATGAGCAGTTCTTC CASSLVLFVSTSSYNEQFF
TRBD2 TRBJ2-5 TRBV11-2 17 many TGTGCCAGCAGCTCAGGACTAGCGGGAGTGGTTATAGAGACCCAGTACTTC CASSSGLAGVVIETQYF
TRBD1 TRBJ1-5 TRBV10-3 14 few TGTGCCATCAGTGGGGGACAGGGAGGTCAGCCCCAGCATTTT CAISGGQGGQPQHF
TRBD2 TRBJ2-1 TRBV10-3 15 few TGTGCCATCAGTGCTCTAGCGGGCCCCTACAATGAGCAGTTCTTC CAISALAGPYNEQFF
NA TRBJ1-2 TRBV10-3 14 NA TGTGCCATCAGTGAGTCCGGCAGGGCGGAGGGCTACACCTTC CAISESGRAEGYTF
TRBD2 TRBJ2-1 TRBV29-1 12 few TGCAGCGTCTCCGGGACTAGCATTGAGCAGTTCTTC CSVSGTSIEQFF
TRBD1 TRBJ2-4 TRBV11-3 13 NA TGTGCCAGCAGAGGACAGGGCCCAAACATTCAGTACTTC CASRGQGPNIQYF
NA TRBJ2-1 TRBV9 15 NA TGTGCCAGCAGCGTGAGCCGGGGGACCTACAATGAGCAGTTCTTC CASSVSRGTYNEQFF
NA TRBJ1-2 TRBV5-1 13 many TGCGCCAGCAGCTTCAGGGAAACCTATGGCTACACCTTC CASSFRETYGYTF
NA TRBJ2-2 TRBV6-1 13 NA TGTGCCAGCAGCCCGGAGGGGTCCGGGGAGCTGTTTTTT CASSPEGSGELFF
TRBD1 TRBJ1-1 TRBV6-5 16 many TGTGCCAGCGTAACCGGGACAGGGGGCGCAATAACTGAAGCTTTCTTT CASVTGTGGAITEAFF
NA TRBJ2-1 TRBV7-9 14 NA TGTGCCAGCAGCTTTTCTAGAACCAACAATGAGCAGTTCTTC CASSFSRTNNEQFF
TRBD1 TRBJ2-7 TRBV12-3/TRBV12-4 14 NA TGTGCCAGCAGCCTAGCAGGGGGCGAGTACGAGCAGTACTTC CASSLAGGEYEQYF
TRBD2 TRBJ2-3 TRBV10-3 20 NA TGTGCCATCAGTGAGTTCGGAAGGGGACTAGCGGGACAACCGACAGATACGCAGTATTTT CAISEFGRGLAGQPTDTQYF
NA TRBJ2-3 TRBV6-4 13 NA TGTGCCAGCAGTGACGGGAACACAGATACGCAGTATTTT CASSDGNTDTQYF
NA TRBJ2-3 TRBV3-1 15 few TGTGCTAGCAGCCAAGGGGGACGGAGGGAAGATACGCAGTATTTT CASSQGGRREDTQYF
NA TRBJ1-1 TRBV24-1 15 NA TGTGCCACCAGTGATGGATCCGGGACGGCGAGGAATGCTTTCTTT CATSDGSGTARNAFF
NA TRBJ2-5 TRBV7-2 12 few TGTGCCAGCAGCTTACACTCGGAGACCCAGTACTTC CASSLHSETQYF
NA TRBJ2-7 TRBV5-1 14 few TGCGCCAGCAGCTCAAGGGTTTTAGGGGACGAGCAGTACTTC CASSSRVLGDEQYF
TRBD1 TRBJ2-1 TRBV12-3/TRBV12-4 18 NA TGTGCCAGCAGTTTAAGGCGGGGGACAGGGTTAAGTAACAATGAGCAGTTCTTC CASSLRRGTGLSNNEQFF
NA TRBJ2-7 TRBV12-3/TRBV12-4 11 many TGTGCCAGCAGTCGGGGATACGAGCAGTACTTC CASSRGYEQYF
NA TRBJ2-2 TRBV6-4 18 many TGTGCCAGCAGGGGGGGAAAATGCCGGGACAGAAACACCGGGGAGCTGTTTTTT CASRGGKCRDRNTGELFF